The 26 T cell receptor beta chains in this list originate from one sample, sequenced in a study of cytomegalovirus exposure and HLA in healthy donors. The study ran its PCR with 60 Vbeta and 13 Jbeta primers. TCRdb keeps only in-frame clones here, not all; method: immunoSEQ multiplex PCR. This table holds some 120,000 clones, roughly 81% found once. Sequences were obtained from PBMCs. The receptors were sampled from a woman aged 25 to 39 in good health and CMV-seronegative.

The genes are TRBV27 and TRBJ1-6; 9 bases line up with TRBD1. Germline lookup yields CDR1 MNHEY and CDR2 SMNVEV (reference sequence). The length of the CDR3 is 14 residues. V gave up 8 bases and J gave up 6 bases; unmatched junction bases: 5. CDR3 amino acids: CASRLTGGNSPLHF. The CDR3 bases are TGTGCCAGCCGCCTGACAGGGGGTAATTCACCCCTCCACTTT.

The CDR3 sequence is CASSTGQGLAETQYF. In DNA form, the CDR3 reads TGCGCCAGCAGCACCGGACAGGGGTTAGCAGAGACCCAGTACTTC. This sequence joins TRBV5-1 and TRBJ2-5; TRBD1 agrees at 9 bases. Germline CDR1 reads SGHRS; CDR2 reads YFSETQ. The CDR3 length is 15 residues. The junction had 8 bases not matched to a gene; V was cut back by 4 bases and J by 4 bases.

The chain recombines TRBV7-2 with TRBJ1-2; 7 positions agree with TRBD1. The CDR3 spans 13 residues. Germline CDR1 and CDR2: SGHTA and FQGNSA. Trimming took 6 bases from V and 4 from J; bases not matched to a gene: 5. The DNA for the CDR3 is TGTGCCAGCAGTCCGACAGGGTTCTATGGCTACACCTTC. It translates to CASSPTGFYGYTF.

This clone was found a few times. A junction boundary mismatches the germline segment, possibly from a read error. V usage is TRBV7-9 and J usage is TRBJ2-5, with 11 bases fitting TRBD2. Per the germline V gene, CDR1 is SEHNR and CDR2 is FQNEAQ (reference sequence). The CDR3 is made up of 14 amino acids. CDR3 bases: TGTGCCAGCAGCCTAGCGGGGGGATGGGAGACCCAGTACTTC. It is translated as CASSLAGGWETQYF. Full variable domain (outside the CDR3, taken from reference TRBV7-9 and TRBJ2-5): DTGVSQNPRHKITKRGQNVTFRCDPISEHNRLYWYRQTLGQGPEFLTYFQNEAQLEKSRLLSDRFSAERPKGSFSTLEIQRTEQGDSAMYLCASSLAGGWETQYFGPGTRLLVL.

This chain joins TRBV7-2 and TRBJ2-7, with TRBD2 matching over 8 bases. The CDR3 is made up of 16 amino acids. Germline CDR1 reads SGHTA; CDR2 reads FQGNSA. The ends lost 1 base at V and 7 bases at J; junction bases unmatched: 12. The CDR3 here is CASSLVPPGTRGEQYF. The CDR3 nucleotides are TGTGCCAGCAGCTTAGTACCCCCCGGGACTAGGGGTGAGCAGTACTTC.

The J gene is TRBJ2-1, the V gene TRBV9; TRBD2 aligns across 7 bases. The J segment lost 6 bases and the V segment lost 3 bases, leaving 6 bases of the junction unmatched. Looked up from germline, CDR1 is SGDLS and CDR2 is YYNGEE. The length of the CDR3 is 14 residues. The CDR3 region is CASSESGIANEQFF. The CDR3 bases are TGTGCCAGCAGCGAAAGCGGGATAGCCAATGAGCAGTTCTTC. Complete variable domain (other parts from reference TRBV9 and TRBJ2-1): DSGVTQTPKHLITATGQRVTLRCSPRSGDLSVYWYQQSLDQGLQFLIQYYNGEERAKGNILERFSAQQFPDLHSELNLSSLELGDSALYFCASSESGIANEQFFGPGTRLTVL.

V is TRBV5-1 and J is TRBJ1-1, with 7 bases lining up with TRBD1. V shed 1 base, J shed 4 bases, and the junction held 1 base outside the gene matches. The CDR3 consists of 13 residues. Germline CDR1 is SGHRS and CDR2 is YFSETQ. The CDR3 DNA follows: TGCGCCAGCAGCTTGACAGGGGTCACTGAAGCTTTCTTT. Translated, it gives CASSLTGVTEAFF.

This chain links TRBV6-1 with TRBJ1-2; 8 bases match TRBD1. Germline CDR1 is MNHNS and CDR2 is SASEGT. The CDR3 contains 13 residues. V dropped 7 bases and J dropped 7; count of bases not matched to a gene: 8. The CDR3 loop is CASTPGQEGGYTF. In nucleotides, the CDR3 is TGTGCCAGCACTCCGGGACAGGAGGGTGGCTACACCTTC.

V is TRBV28 and J is TRBJ1-2; D might be TRBD1 (5 bases). V lost 4 bases and J 8 bases, leaving 11 bases between the germline ends. Germline values: CDR1 MDHEN, CDR2 SYDVKM. CDR3 length: 12 amino acids. The CDR3, as DNA: TGTGCCAGCAGTTCGGACATCGAGGGCTACACCTTC. Amino acid sequence: CASSSDIEGYTF.

This chain joins TRBV5-8 and TRBJ2-3; 8 bases align to TRBD1. V shed 2 bases, J shed 1 base, and the junction held 6 bases outside the gene matches. The CDR3 is 16 amino acids. Germline V gene sequence: CDR1 SGHTS, CDR2 YDEGEE. DNA of the CDR3: TGTGCCAGCAGCTTTCGCGCAGGGGGCGGCACAGATACGCAGTATTTT. Translating it yields CASSFRAGGGTDTQYF.

The chain has TRBV7-9 and TRBJ2-3, with 8 bases fitting TRBD2. Germline values: CDR1 SEHNR, CDR2 FQNEAQ (reference sequence). This CDR3 region has 15 residues. V lost 6 bases to trimming and J lost 2 bases; unmatched junction nucleotides: 7. DNA of the CDR3: TGTGCCAGCAGGGGAGGCGGGGGGTACACAGATACGCAGTATTTT. The encoded protein is CASRGGGGYTDTQYF.

The genes are TRBV6-1 and TRBJ2-1; 9 bases match TRBD1. CDR3 size: 15 residues. Germline V gene data show CDR1 as MNHNS and CDR2 as SASEGT. Losses at the gene ends were 5 bases for V and 3 bases for J; bases not matched to a gene: 5. CDR3 amino acids: CASSSLTGGYNEQFF. CDR3 sequence (DNA): TGTGCCAGCAGTTCATTGACAGGGGGCTACAATGAGCAGTTCTTC.

The V gene is TRBV7-9, the J gene TRBJ2-3, with TRBD2 matching over 16 bases. J was trimmed by 5 bases and V by 5 bases; bases with no gene match: 10. From germline, CDR1 is SEHNR and CDR2 FQNEAQ (reference sequence). There are 18 residues in the CDR3. The CDR3 DNA sequence: TGTGCCAGCAGCGGTCCGGGACTAGCGGGAGGGCCGCTAGATACGCAGTATTTT. Translating gives CASSGPGLAGGPLDTQYF.

V usage is TRBV19 and J usage is TRBJ1-6; no reliable D call. Germline CDR1 is LNHDA and CDR2 is SQIVND (reference sequence). The CDR3 sequence is 13 residues long. The CDR3 region is CASSVSYNSPLHF. CDR3 in DNA: TGTGCGAGCTCGGTTTCCTATAATTCACCCCTCCACTTT.

This clone was seen a single time. The gene calls are TRBV7-2 and TRBJ2-1; D uncertain. The CDR3 contains 11 residues. From germline, CDR1 is SGHTA and CDR2 FQGNSA. Trimming removed 2 bases at V and 6 bases at J, with 2 bases between. The CDR3 DNA reads as TGTGCCAGCAGCTTACTCAATGAGCAGTTCTTC. It yields the protein CASSLLNEQFF.

The chain links TRBV11-3 to TRBJ2-1, with 13 bases identical to TRBD2. The CDR3 loop spans 15 amino acids. J gave up 6 bases and V 3 bases, and 2 bases lay outside the gene matches. Germline V CDR1 and CDR2: SGHNT, YENEEA. In nucleotides, the CDR3 is TGTGCCAGCAGCTTTACTAGCGGGAGGGCCAATGAGCAGTTCTTC. Its protein is CASSFTSGRANEQFF.

The genes are TRBV15 and TRBJ2-1; tentatively, D is TRBD2 (6 bases). The V and J ends lost 0 bases and 6 bases respectively, with 12 bases between them. In germline, CDR1 is LNHNV, CDR2 YYDKDF (reference sequence). The CDR3 extends over 15 amino acids. The CDR3 DNA reads TGTGCCACCAGCAGAGAGGCTAGCGAAAGCAATGAGCAGTTCTTC. Translated: CATSREASESNEQFF.

J is TRBJ2-7 and V is TRBV9; 12 bases agree with TRBD2. The junction had 8 bases not matched to a gene; V was cut back by 5 bases and J by 5 bases. This CDR3 is 15 amino acids long. CDR1 is SGDLS, CDR2 YYNGEE, per germline. The CDR3 sequence: CASSMETSGSHEQYF. Written as DNA, the CDR3 is TGTGCCAGCAGTATGGAGACTAGCGGGAGTCACGAGCAGTACTTC.

V usage is TRBV7-6 and J usage is TRBJ1-3; 9 positions match TRBD1. The CDR3 contains 16 residues. V shed 5 bases and J 2 bases; nucleotides not matched to a gene: 7. CDR1 and CDR2 (germline): SGHVS, FNYEAQ. CDR3 amino acids: CASSPQGQGAGNTIYF. The CDR3 DNA reads as TGTGCCAGCAGCCCCCAGGGACAGGGAGCTGGAAACACCATATATTTT.

Only a few counts were recorded for this clone. The V and J genes are TRBV19 and TRBJ2-5; 8 nucleotides agree with TRBD2. The V segment lost 3 bases and the J segment 5 bases; nucleotides outside the gene matches: 8. CDR3 length equals 15 residues. Looked up from germline, CDR1 is LNHDA and CDR2 is SQIVND (reference sequence). The DNA for the CDR3 is TGTGCCAGTAGTATCTTCCGGGGACTAGGCGAGACCCAGTACTTC. Its protein product is CASSIFRGLGETQYF.

This sequence joins TRBV5-5 and TRBJ2-7; D may be TRBD2 (6 bases). This CDR3 has 13 amino acids. V lost 5 bases and J lost 2, with 11 bases in between. From germline, CDR1 is SGHKS and CDR2 YYEKEE (reference sequence). CDR3 residues: CASSSREAYEQYF. DNA for the CDR3: TGTGCCAGCAGTTCCAGGGAGGCCTACGAGCAGTACTTC. Together with reference TRBV5-5 and TRBJ2-7, the CDR3 gives the full variable domain: DAGVTQSPTHLIKTRGQQVTLRCSPISGHKSVSWYQQVLGQGPQFIFQYYEKEERGRGNFPDRFSARQFPNYSSELNVNALLLGDSALYLCASSSREAYEQYFGPGTRLTVT.

The V gene is TRBV7-9, the J gene TRBJ1-2; possible D gene TRBD1, 6 bases. The V and J ends lost 5 bases and 4 bases respectively, with 17 bases between them. CDR3 size: 15 residues. Germline V gives CDR1 SEHNR, CDR2 FQNEAQ (reference sequence). In DNA, the CDR3 is TGTGCCAGCAGCCCGACCGACAGGCCCCTCTATGGCTACACCTTC. This encodes CASSPTDRPLYGYTF.

The chain combines TRBV29-1 with TRBJ2-7, with 9 positions matching TRBD1. The CDR3 contains 12 residues. V dropped 7 bases and J dropped 3; count of bases not matched to a gene: 4. Germline V gives CDR1 SQVTM, CDR2 ANQGSEA. In DNA, the CDR3 is TGCAGCGCCGGGACAGGGATCTACGAGCAGTACTTC. Translated, it gives CSAGTGIYEQYF.

The V gene is TRBV25-1, the J gene TRBJ2-1; D is unresolved. Germline lookup yields CDR1 MGHDK and CDR2 SYGVNS. V was trimmed by 3 bases and J by 5 bases, leaving 14 bases between them. CDR3 size: 15 residues. The chain's CDR3 is CASSDGRSGDNEQFF. The CDR3 DNA is TGTGCCAGCAGTGACGGCAGGTCCGGCGACAATGAGCAGTTCTTC.

The chain links TRBV9 to TRBJ2-3, with 7 bases aligning to TRBD2. Germline CDR1 reads SGDLS; CDR2 reads YYNGEE. J lost 2 bases, V lost 0 bases, and 9 bases had no gene match. CDR3 length: 17 amino acids. CDR3 sequence: CASSVGGGSGYTDTQYF. The CDR3 DNA sequence: TGTGCCAGCAGCGTAGGGGGGGGTAGCGGGTACACAGATACGCAGTATTTT.

The CDR3 sequence is CASTSGSLGSTDTQYF. CDR3 DNA: TGCGCCAGCACCTCTGGGAGCCTAGGAAGCACAGATACGCAGTATTTT. The chain uses TRBV5-1 and TRBJ2-3, with D possibly matching TRBD2 (5 bases). This CDR3 has 16 amino acids. V was clipped by 6 bases and J by 0 bases, with 17 bases between them. From germline, CDR1 is SGHRS and CDR2 YFSETQ.